The clone carrying this TCR beta chain was seen many times. The V end was cut by 2 bases, the J end by 2 bases, with 9 bases between. The CDR3 length is 14 residues. Germline loops: CDR1 KGHSH, CDR2 LQKENI. Treatment indicated: oral pan-JAK inhibitor, 5-10 mg twice daily. Sorted populations comprised CD4+ and CD8+ T cells obtained from PBMCs. This sample is drawn from a study of CD8+ T cells in alopecia areata. RNA was extracted and reverse transcribed into cDNA as the sequencing template. The assay was immunoSEQ multiplex PCR, and TCRdb's table has in-frame clones only and misses some. The sample records 90,000 to 100,000 clones, approximately 66% being singletons.

The rearrangement links TRBV18 to TRBJ2-5; no clear D. Sequences were derived from CD8+ T cells sorted from blood, sampled at week 4, from a patient treated with tofacitinib. The TCR originated in a human donor with alopecia areata. This chain's CDR3 is CASSPGPFQETQYF. In DNA, the CDR3 is TGTGCCAGCTCACCAGGTCCATTTCAAGAGACCCAGTACTTC.